This passage covers 21 T cell receptor beta chains from one sample sequenced in a study of T cells in localized non-small cell lung cancer. Profiled with immunoSEQ multiplex PCR; TCRdb holds only in-frame clones, not every one. The table has tens of thousands of clones, about 88% seen once; the top ten hold 10% to 15%. Material: peripheral blood, obtained before any cancer treatment. All receptors derive from a female donor over 55 with stage III squamous cell lung carcinoma.

The chain carries TRBV28 and TRBJ2-5; TRBD2 agrees at 16 bases. The CDR3 extends over 18 amino acids. Per germline, CDR1 MDHEN and CDR2 SYDVKM. Losses at the gene ends were 3 bases for V and 4 bases for J; bases not matched to a gene: 8. CDR3: CASSFLGTSGGAGETQYF. Written as DNA, the CDR3 is TGTGCCAGCAGTTTTCTTGGGACTAGCGGGGGGGCGGGAGAGACCCAGTACTTC.

The V gene is TRBV5-1, the J gene TRBJ2-7, with TRBD1 as a possible D gene (6 bases). The CDR3 covers 14 residues. V was pared by 0 bases and J by 5 bases, with 12 bases between. Germline V gene sequence: CDR1 SGHRS, CDR2 YFSETQ. The CDR3 sequence is CASSLDRVLNEQYF. In DNA form, the CDR3 reads TGCGCCAGCAGCTTGGACAGGGTCCTTAACGAGCAGTACTTC.

The V and J genes are TRBV11-2 and TRBJ2-3; perhaps TRBD1 as D (6 bases). The CDR3 runs 18 residues. Germline CDR1 SGHAT, CDR2 FQNNGV. Deletions cut 1 base from V and 3 bases from J, with 20 bases between. CDR3: CASSLGRGRGTLTDTQYF. The CDR3 DNA sequence: TGTGCCAGCAGCTTAGGTCGAGGAAGGGGGACCTTGACAGATACGCAGTATTTT.

V gene TRBV10-3 combines with J gene TRBJ2-7; TRBD2 agrees at 8 bases. Germline-derived CDR1 and CDR2 are ENHRY and SYGVKD. The CDR3 extends over 14 amino acids. The V gene end was trimmed by 6 bases and the J gene end by 0 bases; junction bases not matched to a gene: 4. The chain's CDR3 is CAIRLLADSYEQYF. The CDR3 DNA is TGTGCCATCAGATTACTAGCGGACTCCTACGAGCAGTACTTC.

The J gene is TRBJ2-2, the V gene TRBV15, with 10 bases identical to TRBD2. Trimming at V came to 3 bases and at J to 5 bases, leaving 0 bases not matched to a gene. The germline CDR1 and CDR2 sequences are LNHNV and YYDKDF (reference sequence). This CDR3 region has 14 residues. CDR3 in DNA: TGTGCCACCAGCAGGACTAGCGGGACCGGGGAGCTGTTTTTT. This sequence encodes CATSRTSGTGELFF.

The chain has TRBV11-1 and TRBJ2-1; TRBD2 matches 8 bases. The junction had 9 bases not matched to a gene; V was cut back by 5 bases and J by 6 bases. Germline CDR1 reads SGHAT; CDR2 reads FQDESV (reference sequence). This CDR3 region has 15 residues. The CDR3 spells CASSLKREISNEQFF. The CDR3 nucleotides read TGTGCCAGCAGCCTCAAGCGGGAGATAAGCAATGAGCAGTTCTTC.

The chain links TRBV27 to TRBJ1-1; no reliable D call. V lost 7 bases and J lost 2, with 20 bases in between. CDR1 and CDR2 (germline): MNHEY, SMNVEV (reference sequence). The CDR3 is 16 amino acids. The CDR3 nucleotides are TGTGCCAGCACGCAAGACCTCGGCGGCCGAAACACTGAAGCTTTCTTT. It specifies CASTQDLGGRNTEAFF.

The chain is built from TRBV27 and TRBJ2-7; D possibly uses TRBD1 or TRBD2 (5 bases each). The CDR3 totals 17 residues. Germline-derived CDR1 and CDR2 are MNHEY and SMNVEV (reference sequence). V was trimmed by 2 bases and J by 0 bases, leaving 17 bases between them. CDR3 sequence reads: CASSLNFGTSSSYEQYF. CDR3 in DNA: TGTGCCAGCAGTTTAAATTTTGGGACGTCCAGCTCCTACGAGCAGTACTTC.

This chain connects TRBV4-1 to TRBJ2-7; weak D call: TRBD1 (5 bases). The CDR3 spans 15 residues. Germline loops: CDR1 MGHRA, CDR2 YSYEKL. V lost 3 bases, J lost 0 bases, and 12 bases lay in between. For the CDR3, the DNA is TGCGCCAGCAGCCAGGGTGGACAACCCTCCTACGAGCAGTACTTC. Protein: CASSQGGQPSYEQYF.

The chain has TRBV7-3 and TRBJ2-3; TRBD1 aligns across 7 bases. The ends lost 4 bases at V and 2 bases at J; junction bases unmatched: 3. Germline lookup yields CDR1 SGHTA and CDR2 FQGTGA. CDR3 length equals 14 residues. CDR3 sequence reads: CASSSTGSTDTQYF. In DNA, the CDR3 is TGTGCCAGCAGCTCGACAGGGTCCACAGATACGCAGTATTTT.

This clone appeared once. The chain combines TRBV19 with TRBJ1-2, with 7 positions matching TRBD1. CDR3 length: 15 amino acids. Germline V lookup: CDR1 LNHDA, CDR2 SQIVND (reference sequence). V trimming: 5 bases; J trimming: 0 bases; junction bases outside the gene matches: 6. CDR3 bases: TGTGCCAGTAGTCCGCGGACAGGTCCTAACTATGGCTACACCTTC. Its protein is CASSPRTGPNYGYTF.

The rearrangement uses TRBV6-5 and TRBJ1-6; 10 nucleotides align to TRBD1. V lost 5 bases and J lost 9; bases outside the gene matches: 4. The CDR3 has 14 residues. Germline V gene lookup returns CDR1 MNHEY and CDR2 SVGAGI. The CDR3 DNA reads as TGTGCCAGCAGTCCCGGGACAGGGGTTTCACCCCTCCACTTT. Translation: CASSPGTGVSPLHF.

The gene calls are TRBV19 and TRBJ1-5; 10 bases match TRBD1. The CDR3 has 16 residues. Looked up from germline, CDR1 is LNHDA and CDR2 is SQIVND (reference sequence). V was pared by 3 bases and J by 5 bases, with 7 bases of the junction left unmatched. The DNA for the CDR3 is TGTGCCAGTAGTATCCAGACAGGGGGCTGGGATCAGCCCCAGCATTTT. Translating it yields CASSIQTGGWDQPQHF. Drawing the rest from reference TRBV19 and TRBJ1-5, the complete variable domain is DGGITQSPKYLFRKEGQNVTLSCEQNLNHDAMYWYRQDPGQGLRLIYYSQIVNDFQKGDIAEGYSVSREKKESFPLTVTSAQKNPTAFYLCASSIQTGGWDQPQHFGDGTRLSIL.

The V and J genes are TRBV2 and TRBJ1-2; D remains unclear. V was cut by 5 bases and J by 4 bases, with 14 bases left in between. Looked up from germline, CDR1 is SNHLY and CDR2 is FYNNEI. The CDR3 has 14 residues. CDR3 loop: CASSTSRESYGYTF. The CDR3 DNA is TGTGCCAGCAGTACCAGCCGGGAATCCTATGGCTACACCTTC.

V gene TRBV7-9 combines with J gene TRBJ1-1; D not resolved. Germline lookup yields CDR1 SEHNR and CDR2 FQNEAQ (reference sequence). V lost 7 bases to trimming and J lost 1 base, with 13 bases between them. This CDR3 has 14 residues. CDR3 sequence (DNA): TGTGCCAGCAACTCAGGTGCTCAGAACACTGAAGCTTTCTTT. This codes for CASNSGAQNTEAFF.

The J gene is TRBJ2-3, the V gene TRBV11-1; the match to TRBD2 covers 7 bases. Losses at the gene ends were 5 bases for V and 1 base for J; bases not matched to a gene: 3. The germline V gene has CDR1 SGHAT and CDR2 FQDESV (reference sequence). The CDR3 extends over 14 amino acids. Written as DNA, the CDR3 is TGTGCCAGCAGCCCTGGACTAGGCACAGATACGCAGTATTTT. Protein product: CASSPGLGTDTQYF.

The chain employs TRBV30 and TRBJ1-2; D unclear. This CDR3 has 13 amino acids. Germline values: CDR1 GTSNPN, CDR2 SVGIG (reference sequence). Between the trimmed V and J ends, which lost 0 bases and 8 bases, there was a span of 13 bases. The CDR3 nucleotides are TGTGCCTGGAGTGTAGGACGCTTGGTGGGCTACACCTTC. Its protein is CAWSVGRLVGYTF.

This chain connects TRBV28 to TRBJ1-2, with D maybe TRBD1 (6 bases). The length of the CDR3 is 16 residues. Germline CDR1 and CDR2: MDHEN and SYDVKM. V lost 7 bases and J 0 bases, leaving 18 bases between the germline ends. The CDR3 region is CASIRSQGLTNYGYTF. CDR3 DNA: TGTGCCAGCATTAGATCACAGGGCCTGACTAACTATGGCTACACCTTC.

This clone was seen only a few times. The chain carries TRBV9 and TRBJ1-1; tentative D call: TRBD1 (6 bases). The germline CDR1 and CDR2 sequences are SGDLS and YYNGEE. The CDR3 has 15 residues. V gave up 1 base and J gave up 5 bases, with 15 bases separating them. The CDR3 is CASSVYGDIATEAFF. The CDR3 nucleotides are TGTGCCAGCAGCGTATATGGGGACATAGCGACTGAAGCTTTCTTT.

The CDR3 region is CASTFWDRANTGELFF. CDR3 in DNA: TGCGCCAGCACCTTTTGGGACAGGGCGAACACCGGGGAGCTGTTTTTT. This rearrangement joins TRBV5-1 to TRBJ2-2, with 9 bases fitting TRBD1. Germline V gives CDR1 SGHRS, CDR2 YFSETQ. CDR3 length: 16 residues. Trimming took 6 bases from V and 0 from J; bases not matched to a gene: 6.

This clone appeared once. This chain uses TRBV19 with TRBJ1-2, with 10 nucleotides matching TRBD1. Germline CDR1 and CDR2: LNHDA and SQIVND (reference sequence). This CDR3 contains 13 residues. The ends lost 6 bases at V and 8 bases at J; junction bases unmatched: 6. DNA of the CDR3: TGTGCCAGTAGCCGACAGGGGGCAGTAGGCTACACCTTC. It yields the protein CASSRQGAVGYTF.